This TCR beta chain was captured by sequencing in a study of regulatory T cells in long-lasting Graves disease. About the study: Newly diagnosed Graves' patients had under 3 months of antithyroid drugs.

With iRepertoire HTBI primers and Arm-PCR of CDR3 regions, TCR beta libraries were built. From the multiplex PCR reads, TCRdb called clonotypes with MiXCR, one entry per CDR3 protein. The repertoire holds a few hundred thousand distinct CDR3 sequences, about 10% seen once, with approximately 17% in the top ten. Germline V gene lookup returns CDR1 KGHDR and CDR2 SFDVKD. The CDR3 totals 16 residues. Trimming shortened V by 7 bases and J by 0 bases, and 14 bases separated the two germline ends. Time point given: newly diagnosed GD, antithyroid drugs for less than 3 months. PBMCs provided the RNA from which the TCR library was made. Graves' disease diagnosis was established per American Thyroid Association guidelines. This clonotype was detected ten times or more. The same data also contributed to another study, on T cells in Graves' hyperthyroidism and ophthalmopathy. That work states: Patients were aged 18 to 65, had disease duration under 2 months, and had newly diagnosed hyperthyroidism.

The source material was peripheral blood mononuclear cells (PBMCs), sampled at new diagnosis, from a patient treated with antithyroid drugs. This clonotype was obtained from a woman in her late teens or twenties with Graves disease. The chain links TRBV24-1 to TRBJ2-2, with a possible D match to TRBD2 (6 bases). CDR3 DNA sequence: TGTGCCACCAGACCCGCTAGCGCGTCGAACACCGGGGAGCTGTTTTTT. It specifies CATRPASASNTGELFF.